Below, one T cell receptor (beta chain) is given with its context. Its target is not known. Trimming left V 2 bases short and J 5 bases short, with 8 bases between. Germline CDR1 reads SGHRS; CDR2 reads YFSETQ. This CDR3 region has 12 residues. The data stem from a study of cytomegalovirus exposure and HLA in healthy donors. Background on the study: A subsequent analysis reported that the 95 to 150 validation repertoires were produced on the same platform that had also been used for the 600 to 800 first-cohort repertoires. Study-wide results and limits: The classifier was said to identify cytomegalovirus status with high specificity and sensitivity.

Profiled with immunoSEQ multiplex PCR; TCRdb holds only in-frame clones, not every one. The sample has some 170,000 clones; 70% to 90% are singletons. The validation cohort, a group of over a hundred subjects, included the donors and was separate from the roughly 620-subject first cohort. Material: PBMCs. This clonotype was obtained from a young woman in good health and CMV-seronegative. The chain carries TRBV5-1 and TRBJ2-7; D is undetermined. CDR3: CASSFGRNEQYF. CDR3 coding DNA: TGCGCCAGCAGCTTTGGCCGTAACGAGCAGTACTTC.